The entry below gives a single TCR beta chain sequence along with its context. Its target antigen remains unknown. The sample holds no much larger clone one base away, and base qualities are not on file. The library was obtained by 5' RACE. The second PCR ran for roughly 7 to 12 cycles and used a J-beta primer mix along with a sample-barcoded 5' primer. Each TCR beta cDNA molecule received a unique molecular identifier from a template-switch 5' adaptor carrying 12 random nucleotides. Each sample yielded at least 2.5 million CDR3-containing paired-end reads. All of the RNA was converted into first-strand cDNA using the Mint cDNA synthesis kit, with a TRBC-specific oligonucleotide serving as the primer. After uracil-DNA glycosylase treatment, a first 18-cycle PCR used universal primers M1SS and BC2_uni_R on all cDNA. The original methods were these. Each sample was normalized by randomly selecting 1 million high-quality reads, each carrying a distinct molecular identifier. Instead of being binned into consensus sequences, reads that shared molecular identifiers were thrown out. MiTCR, run with a Q25 quality threshold and the strictest error-elimination algorithm, handled CDR3 identification, clonotype clustering and error correction. A nonparametric unseen species model with Euler transformation was used to estimate a lower bound on total TCR beta diversity. TCRdb reprocessed the public reads (quality trimming at Q25 with fastp, clone calling with MiXCR) and kept in-frame beta chains. Every distinct CDR3 protein forms one entry, paired with its most common genes and DNA. For this entry, the V and J calls and clone size follow TCRdb and not the study's own pipeline. The sample table lists 1.5 million to 2 million distinct CDR3 sequences, roughly two fifths of them with a count of one. The biggest ten clones account for 23% of the sample.

Donors were 30 to 45 systemically healthy Caucasian individuals from Russia aged roughly 6 to 100 years. Each donor gave about 10 milliliters of peripheral blood, drawn into EDTA-treated Vacutainer tubes. Ficoll-Paque density-gradient centrifugation was used to isolate PBMCs, with at least 7 million per sample. Trizol reagent was used to extract total RNA from the PBMCs, yielding at least 6 micrograms per sample. The percentages of naive CD45RAhigh/CD27high T cells were determined by flow cytometry on a PBMC aliquot from every donor. Based on the germline V gene, the CDR1 and CDR2 sequences are SGHTA and FQGNSA. From cysteine to phenylalanine, the CDR3 is 15 amino acids long. Only the CDR3 DNA is retained, 45 bases long and in frame from the first base. V is shortened by 4 bases, J by 0 bases, and the region joining them spans 12 bases. This sample is part of a study of blood T cells in healthy people across ages (dated by TCRdb to between 2014 and 2017). Turning to the overall study: In model experiments, template switching captured roughly one uniquely barcoded TCR beta cDNA molecule for every two T cells. Donors were grouped into four age groups: young (average 16 years), middle-aged (approximately 41), aged (around 60) and long-lived (over 80). Using deep sequencing normalized with unique cDNA molecular identifiers, the study measured how TCR beta repertoire diversity changes with age. The study analyzed two additional independent replicas of 1 million unique cDNA reads from the same blood draw for two donors, one aged 18 to 29 and one aged 80 or older. Donors of different ages were randomly distributed across sequencing lanes to avoid experimental bias.

Paper-wide results and their limitations: As age increased, observed TCR beta diversity per million T cells dropped in a roughly linear way, and a significant reduction was already evident by age about 40. The long-lived group showed more naive CD4+ T cells, fewer expanded clones and increased TCR diversity than the aged group, suggesting age selection. Because the CMV infection status of the donors was unknown, age-related changes in expanded clonotypes may potentially have been confounded. A strong correlation was found between observed TCR beta diversity and the percentage of naive T cells measured by flow cytometry. Conclusive comparison of naive and antigen-experienced compartments was prevented by the profiling of bulk unsorted PBMCs. Estimates of total diversity based on one million sequenced T cells were considered lower bounds and underestimates.

This chain is built from TRBV7-2 and TRBJ1-1, with no reliable assignment of the D segment. The sequence came from a human donor in good health. The sequenced sample consisted of blood. The DNA sequence follows: TGTGCCAGCAGCTCAGTGGGTAACCTGAACACTGAAGCTTTCTTT. The encoded protein is CASSSVGNLNTEAFF.